This TCR beta chain was found in a study of cytomegalovirus exposure and HLA in healthy donors. The study, taken as a whole, reports: Reports indicated that the classifier achieved high specificity and sensitivity in diagnosing cytomegalovirus status. As a later analysis showed, a missense DCLRE1C variant was linked to trimming of TCR beta V- and J-genes. Later analysis reportedly placed an Asian-associated ancestry cluster below the roughly 670-donor mean in N-insertions.

The PCR contained 60 Vbeta and 13 Jbeta primers. Assay used: immunoSEQ multiplex PCR; TCRdb lists only in-frame clones, some missing. The top ten hold 1.3% of the sample, which has fewer than 250,000 clones, more than 75% seen once. V was pared by 6 bases and J by 1 base, with 19 bases between. Germline-derived CDR1 and CDR2 are MNHEY and SMNVEV (reference sequence). This CDR3 comprises 18 residues. Remarks on this clone: Its specificity is not known.

The TCR sequence derives from a man aged 25-40 years in good health and CMV-seronegative. Sequencing was done on a sample of PBMCs. The chain couples TRBV27 to TRBJ2-6; maybe TRBD1 (5 bases). The CDR3 region has the DNA TGTGCCAGCAGGACGGGCTGGGCAGGGTGGTCTGGGGCCAACGTCCTGACTTTC. This translates into CASRTGWAGWSGANVLTF.